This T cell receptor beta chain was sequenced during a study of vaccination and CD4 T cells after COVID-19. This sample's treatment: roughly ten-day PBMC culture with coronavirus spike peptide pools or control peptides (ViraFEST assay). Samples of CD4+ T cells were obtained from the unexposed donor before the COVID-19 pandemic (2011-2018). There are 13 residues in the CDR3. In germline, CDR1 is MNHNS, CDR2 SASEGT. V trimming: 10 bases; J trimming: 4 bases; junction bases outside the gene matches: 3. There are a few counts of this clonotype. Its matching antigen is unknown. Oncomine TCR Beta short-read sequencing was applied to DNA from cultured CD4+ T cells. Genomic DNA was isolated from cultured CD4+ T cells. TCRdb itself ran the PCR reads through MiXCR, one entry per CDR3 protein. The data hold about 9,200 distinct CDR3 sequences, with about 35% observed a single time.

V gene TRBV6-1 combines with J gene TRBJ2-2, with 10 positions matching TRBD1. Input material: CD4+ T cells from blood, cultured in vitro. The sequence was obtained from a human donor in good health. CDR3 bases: TGTGCCACCCGGGACAGGGGCACCGGGGAGCTGTTTTTT. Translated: CATRDRGTGELFF.